Below, 17 T cell receptor beta chains from the same sample are listed, as sequenced in a study of memory CD4+ T cells and cytomegalovirus serostatus. The sort gate was single viable CD3+CD4+CD8-CD45RO+ cells for memory CD4+ T cells. Clones were sequenced by immunoSEQ multiplex PCR, and TCRdb holds only the in-frame ones, with some missing. Of 25,000 or so clones detected, around 76% appear once; the ten largest clones hold around 1%. The sample consisted of memory CD4+ T cells from blood. The receptors were gathered from an adult in good health and CMV-seronegative.

The V and J genes are TRBV29-1 and TRBJ1-4, with a weak D call TRBD1 (5 bases). V lost 6 bases to trimming and J lost 6 bases, with 17 bases between them. CDR3 size: 14 residues. Germline-derived CDR1 and CDR2 are SQVTM and ANQGSEA. CDR3 sequence: CSVETGSRDEKLFF. DNA of the CDR3: TGCAGCGTCGAAACAGGTAGTAGGGATGAAAAACTGTTTTTT.

The chain employs TRBV9 and TRBJ1-1; TRBD1 agrees at 8 bases. The CDR3 covers 15 residues. The V and J ends lost 3 bases and 0 bases, in that order; junction bases with no gene match: 4. Per the germline V gene, CDR1 is SGDLS and CDR2 is YYNGEE. Here the CDR3 reads CASSATDRVNTEAFF. CDR3 DNA sequence: TGTGCCAGCAGCGCAACGGACAGGGTGAACACTGAAGCTTTCTTT.

The chain links TRBV6-5 to TRBJ1-2; D is ambiguous. The CDR3 spans 13 residues. The germline gives CDR1 MNHEY, CDR2 SVGAGI. V gave up 4 bases and J gave up 7 bases, with 13 bases separating them. DNA for the CDR3: TGTGCCAGCAGTTTAACACAGTTTTCTGGCTACACCTTC. It translates to CASSLTQFSGYTF.

The chain couples TRBV28 to TRBJ2-5; D is unclear. CDR3 length equals 13 residues. Germline V gene sequence: CDR1 MDHEN, CDR2 SYDVKM. Trimming stripped 3 bases from V and 4 bases from J, with 9 bases between. The CDR3 loop is CASSLPALETQYF. In nucleotides, the CDR3 is TGTGCCAGCAGTTTGCCGGCATTAGAGACCCAGTACTTC.

The V and J genes are TRBV6-5 and TRBJ1-2; a possible D gene is TRBD1 (6 bases). V lost 1 base, J lost 7 bases, and 13 bases lay in between. The CDR3 runs to 14 residues. In germline, CDR1 is MNHEY, CDR2 SVGAGI. CDR3 nucleotide sequence: TGTGCCAGCAGTTACTTAGACAGGTCGGGTGGCTACACCTTC. It is translated as CASSYLDRSGGYTF.

The rearrangement links TRBV5-5 to TRBJ2-2; either TRBD1 or TRBD2 may fit D (5 bases each). V shed 7 bases and J shed 0 bases, with 10 bases lying between them. The CDR3 sequence is 14 residues long. Germline assignment: CDR1 SGHKS and CDR2 YYEKEE (reference sequence). The CDR3 reads CASRGNANTGELFF. CDR3 in DNA: TGTGCCAGCCGGGGCAACGCGAACACCGGGGAGCTGTTTTTT.

This clone was detected only a few times. This chain links TRBV2 with TRBJ2-7, with TRBD1 matching over 8 bases. The CDR3 is made up of 11 amino acids. Germline CDR1 SNHLY, CDR2 FYNNEI. The DNA of the CDR3 is TGTGTAACCAGGGGGCTTTACGAGCAGTACTTC. It encodes CVTRGLYEQYF.

The genes are TRBV4-3 and TRBJ1-5, with 8 positions matching TRBD1. Germline V gene sequence: CDR1 LGHNA, CDR2 YSLEER. The CDR3 is made up of 19 amino acids. V trimming: 0 bases; J trimming: 3 bases; junction bases outside the gene matches: 13. Here the CDR3 DNA reads TGCGCCAGCAGCCAAGATTTATTGGCAGGGGGCTTACTCAATCAGCCCCAGCATTTT. This translates into CASSQDLLAGGLLNQPQHF.

This rearrangement joins TRBV7-2 to TRBJ1-6; D may be TRBD1 (6 bases). Trimming shortened V by 7 bases and J by 10 bases, and 17 bases separated the two germline ends. Germline loops: CDR1 SGHTA, CDR2 FQGNSA. The CDR3 runs to 14 residues. The CDR3 protein is CASNVPGARSPLHF. The DNA for the CDR3 is TGTGCCAGCAACGTACCGGGGGCAAGATCACCCCTCCACTTT.

This chain uses TRBV5-1 with TRBJ2-1, with 11 nucleotides matching TRBD2. Looked up from germline, CDR1 is SGHRS and CDR2 is YFSETQ. The CDR3 runs to 15 residues. Losses at the gene ends were 0 bases for V and 8 bases for J; bases not matched to a gene: 4. The CDR3 DNA follows: TGCGCCAGCAGCTTGGTTAGCGGGGGGGCCCATGAGCAGTTCTTC. The encoded protein is CASSLVSGGAHEQFF. The full variable domain, in which reference TRBV5-1 and TRBJ2-1 provide the parts outside the CDR3, is KAGVTQTPRYLIKTRGQQVTLSCSPISGHRSVSWYQQTPGQGLQFLFEYFSETQRNKGNFPGRFSGRQFSNSRSEMNVSTLELGDSALYLCASSLVSGGAHEQFFGPGTRLTVL.

The rearrangement links TRBV19 to TRBJ2-5; D is possibly TRBD1 (6 bases). V lost 3 bases and J lost 3, with 11 bases in between. The germline CDR1 and CDR2 sequences are LNHDA and SQIVND (reference sequence). This CDR3 spans 14 amino acids. CDR3 region: CASSILGDKETQYF. CDR3 sequence (DNA): TGTGCCAGTAGTATCTTGGGGGACAAAGAGACCCAGTACTTC.

The V and J genes are TRBV4-2 and TRBJ1-1; no clear D. Germline V gene sequence: CDR1 LGHNA, CDR2 YNFKEQ. CDR3 length equals 13 residues. V gave up 4 bases and J gave up 2 bases, with 8 bases separating them. The CDR3 region is CASSLVPNTEAFF. The CDR3, as DNA: TGTGCCAGCAGCCTAGTTCCCAACACTGAAGCTTTCTTT.

The genes are TRBV7-9 and TRBJ2-2; D remains unclear. V gave up 3 bases and J gave up 3 bases, with 17 bases separating them. The length of the CDR3 is 17 residues. The germline gives CDR1 SEHNR, CDR2 FQNEAQ (reference sequence). CDR3 sequence (DNA): TGTGCCAGCAGCTTCCCAAAAGTCCGTGGGTACACCGGGGAGCTGTTTTTT. Protein product: CASSFPKVRGYTGELFF.

The gene calls are TRBV28 and TRBJ2-7; D is possibly TRBD1 (6 bases). V lost 2 bases to trimming and J lost 5 bases, with 13 bases between them. The CDR3 is 14 amino acids. Germline V gene data show CDR1 as MDHEN and CDR2 as SYDVKM. CDR3 region: CASSLTGSFNEQYF. The CDR3 DNA is TGTGCCAGCAGTTTAACAGGGAGTTTCAACGAGCAGTACTTC.

The chain combines TRBV5-6 with TRBJ1-1; D remains ambiguous. V was trimmed by 4 bases and J by 5 bases, leaving 9 bases between them. Germline lookup yields CDR1 SGHDT and CDR2 YYEEEE. The CDR3 loop spans 12 amino acids. The CDR3: CASSRPGTEAFF. CDR3 nucleotide sequence: TGTGCCAGCAGCCGACCCGGGACTGAAGCTTTCTTT.

This clone is medium-sized in the sample. This chain links TRBV14 with TRBJ1-1; D possibly corresponds to TRBD1 (6 bases). The V gene's germline CDR1 is SGHDN and CDR2 FVKESK. This CDR3 is 13 amino acids long. V lost 3 bases and J 4 bases, leaving 9 bases between the germline ends. Here the CDR3 DNA reads TGTGCCAGCAGCCACAGGGGTAGCACTGAAGCTTTCTTT. It is translated as CASSHRGSTEAFF.

The chain carries TRBV9 and TRBJ2-3; D is undetermined. Germline V lookup: CDR1 SGDLS, CDR2 YYNGEE. The CDR3 totals 13 residues. Trimming removed 4 bases at V and 3 bases at J, with 9 bases between. CDR3 coding DNA: TGTGCCAGCAGCCCGCCGCCGACAGATACGCAGTATTTT. It yields the protein CASSPPPTDTQYF.